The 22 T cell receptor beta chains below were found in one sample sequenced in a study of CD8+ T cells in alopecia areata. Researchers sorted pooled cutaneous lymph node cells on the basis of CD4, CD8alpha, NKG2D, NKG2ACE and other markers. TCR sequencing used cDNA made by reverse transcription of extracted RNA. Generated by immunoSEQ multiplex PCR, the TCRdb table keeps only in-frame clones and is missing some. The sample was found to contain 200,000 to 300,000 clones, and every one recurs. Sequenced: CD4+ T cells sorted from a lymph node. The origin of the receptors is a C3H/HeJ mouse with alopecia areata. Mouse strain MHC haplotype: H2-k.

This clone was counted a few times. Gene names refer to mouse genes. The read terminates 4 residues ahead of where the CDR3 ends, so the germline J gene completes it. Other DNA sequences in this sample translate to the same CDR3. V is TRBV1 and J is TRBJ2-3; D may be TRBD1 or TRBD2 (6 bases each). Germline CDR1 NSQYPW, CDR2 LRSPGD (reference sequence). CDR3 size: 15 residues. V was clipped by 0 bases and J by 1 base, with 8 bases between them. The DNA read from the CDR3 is TGCACCTGCAGTGCAGAGGGGGCCCGTGCAGAA. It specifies CTCSAEGARAE. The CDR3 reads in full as CTCSAEGARAETLYF.

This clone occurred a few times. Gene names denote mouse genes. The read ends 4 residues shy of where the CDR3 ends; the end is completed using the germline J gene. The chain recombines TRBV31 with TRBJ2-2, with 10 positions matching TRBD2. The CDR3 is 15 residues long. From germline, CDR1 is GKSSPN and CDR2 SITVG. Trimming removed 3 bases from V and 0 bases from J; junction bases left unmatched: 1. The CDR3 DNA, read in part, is TGTGCCTGGAGGGGACTGGGGACAAACACCGGG. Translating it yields CAWRGLGTNTG. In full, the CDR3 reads CAWRGLGTNTGQLYF.

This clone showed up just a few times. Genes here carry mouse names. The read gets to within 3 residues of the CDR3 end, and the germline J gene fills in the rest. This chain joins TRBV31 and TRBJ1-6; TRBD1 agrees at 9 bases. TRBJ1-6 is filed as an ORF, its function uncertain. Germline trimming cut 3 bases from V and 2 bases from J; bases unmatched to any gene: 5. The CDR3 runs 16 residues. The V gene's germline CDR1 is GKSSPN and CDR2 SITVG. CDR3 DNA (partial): TGTGCCTGGAGCCCCTGGGACAGGGCCTATAATTCGCCC. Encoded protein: CAWSPWDRAYNSP. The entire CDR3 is CAWSPWDRAYNSPLYF.

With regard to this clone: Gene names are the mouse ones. The CDR3 bases that were read are TGTGCTAGCAGTCTGGACAGGGATGGAGACTCC. It encodes CASSLDRDGDS. The CDR3 as a whole reads CASSLDRDGDSDYTF. The chain carries TRBV29 and TRBJ1-2; TRBD1 matches 8 bases. The read finishes 4 residues shy of the CDR3 end, and the germline J gene is used to complete it. With 5 bases clipped from V and 3 bases from J, the junction kept 8 bases outside the gene matches. The germline CDR1 and CDR2 sequences are MSHET and SYDVDS. This CDR3 region has 15 residues.

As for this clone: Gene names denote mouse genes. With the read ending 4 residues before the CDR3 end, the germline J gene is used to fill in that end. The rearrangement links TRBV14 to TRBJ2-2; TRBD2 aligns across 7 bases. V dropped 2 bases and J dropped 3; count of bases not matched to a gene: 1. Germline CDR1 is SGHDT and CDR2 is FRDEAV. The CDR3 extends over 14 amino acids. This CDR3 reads CASSLWGDTGQLYF. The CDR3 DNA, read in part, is TGTGCCAGCAGTTTGTGGGGGGACACCGGG.

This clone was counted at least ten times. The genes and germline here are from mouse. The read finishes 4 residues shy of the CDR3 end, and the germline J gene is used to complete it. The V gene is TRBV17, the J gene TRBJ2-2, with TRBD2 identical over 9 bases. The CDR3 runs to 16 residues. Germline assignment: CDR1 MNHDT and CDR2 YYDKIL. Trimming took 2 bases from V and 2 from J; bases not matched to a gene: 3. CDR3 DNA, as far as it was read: TGTGCTAGCAGTAGAAGAACTGGGGGGAACACCGGG. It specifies CASSRRTGGNTG. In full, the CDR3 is CASSRRTGGNTGQLYF.

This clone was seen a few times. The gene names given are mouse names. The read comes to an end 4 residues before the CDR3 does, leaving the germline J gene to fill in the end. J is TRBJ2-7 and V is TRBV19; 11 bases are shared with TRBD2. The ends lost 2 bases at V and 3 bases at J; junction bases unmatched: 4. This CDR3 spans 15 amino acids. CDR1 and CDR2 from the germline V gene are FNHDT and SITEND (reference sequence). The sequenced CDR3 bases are TGTGCCAGCAGTATTCCGGGACTGGGGGACTAT. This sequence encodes CASSIPGLGDY. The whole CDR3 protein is CASSIPGLGDYEQYF. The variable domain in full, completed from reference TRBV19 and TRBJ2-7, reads GGIITQTPKFLIGQEGQKLTLKCQQNFNHDTMYWYRQDSGKGLRLIYYSITENDLQKGDLSEGYDASREKKSSFSLTVTSAQKNEMAVFLCASSIPGLGDYEQYFGPGTRLTVL.

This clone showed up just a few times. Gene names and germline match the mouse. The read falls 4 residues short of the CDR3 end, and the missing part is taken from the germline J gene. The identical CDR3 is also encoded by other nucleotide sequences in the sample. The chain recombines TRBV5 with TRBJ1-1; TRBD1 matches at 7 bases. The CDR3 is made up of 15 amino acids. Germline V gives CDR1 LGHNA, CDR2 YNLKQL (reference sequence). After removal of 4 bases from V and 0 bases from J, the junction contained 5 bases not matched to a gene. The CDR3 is CASSPSGTANTEVFF. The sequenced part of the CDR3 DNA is TGTGCCAGCAGCCCTTCCGGGACAGCAAACACA.

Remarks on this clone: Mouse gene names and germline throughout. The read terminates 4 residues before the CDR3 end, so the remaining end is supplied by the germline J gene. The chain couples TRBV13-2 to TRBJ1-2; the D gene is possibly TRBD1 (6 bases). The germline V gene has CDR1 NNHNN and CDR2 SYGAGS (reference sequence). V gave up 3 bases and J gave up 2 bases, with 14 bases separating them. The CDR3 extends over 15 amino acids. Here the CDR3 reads CASGAPGTHNSDYTF. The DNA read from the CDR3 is TGTGCCAGCGGTGCCCCCGGGACACACAACTCC.

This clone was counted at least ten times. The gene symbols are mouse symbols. The sequenced CDR3 bases are TGTGCTAGCAGTAGACAGGGGGCCGGG. This encodes CASSRQGAG. The full CDR3 sequence reads CASSRQGAGQLYF. V is TRBV17 and J is TRBJ2-2; TRBD1 matches 7 bases. The CDR3 end is not reached by the read, which stops 4 residues before it; the germline J gene fills it in. CDR3 length: 13 residues. CDR1 MNHDT and CDR2 YYDKIL come from the germline V gene. The junction had 0 bases not matched to a gene; V was cut back by 2 bases and J by 6 bases.

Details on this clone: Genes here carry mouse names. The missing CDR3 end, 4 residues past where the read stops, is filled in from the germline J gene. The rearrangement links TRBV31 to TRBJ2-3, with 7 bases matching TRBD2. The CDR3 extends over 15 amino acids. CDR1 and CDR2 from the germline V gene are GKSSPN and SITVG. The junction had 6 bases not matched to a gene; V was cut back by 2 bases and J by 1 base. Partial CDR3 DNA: TGTGCCTGGAGTTACTGGGGTAGTGGTGCAGAA. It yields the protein CAWSYWGSGAE. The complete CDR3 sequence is CAWSYWGSGAETLYF.

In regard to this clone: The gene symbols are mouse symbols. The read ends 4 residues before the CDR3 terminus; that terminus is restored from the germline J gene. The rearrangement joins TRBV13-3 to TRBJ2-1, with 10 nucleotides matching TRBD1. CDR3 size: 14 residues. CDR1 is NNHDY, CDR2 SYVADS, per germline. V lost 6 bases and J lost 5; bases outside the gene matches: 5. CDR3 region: CASNRQGADAEQFF. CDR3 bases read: TGTGCCAGCAACAGACAGGGGGCGGATGCT.

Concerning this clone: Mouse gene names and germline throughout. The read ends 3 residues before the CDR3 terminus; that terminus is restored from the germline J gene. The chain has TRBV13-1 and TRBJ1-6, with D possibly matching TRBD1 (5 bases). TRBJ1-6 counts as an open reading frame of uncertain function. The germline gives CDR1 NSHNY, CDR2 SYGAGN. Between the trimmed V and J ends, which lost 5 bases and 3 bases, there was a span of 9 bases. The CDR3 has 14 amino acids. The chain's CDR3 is CASRGGDYNSPLYF. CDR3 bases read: TGTGCCAGCAGGGGGGGGGACTATAATTCGCCC.

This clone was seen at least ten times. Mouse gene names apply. CDR3 region: CASSMGVAETLYF. The sequenced part of the CDR3 DNA is TGTGCCAGCAGTATGGGGGTTGCAGAA. The rearrangement uses TRBV19 and TRBJ2-3; either TRBD1 or TRBD2 may fit D (5 bases each). The read is 4 residues too short to cover the CDR3 end, so that end is filled in from the germline J gene. Between the trimmed V and J ends, which lost 2 bases and 2 bases, there was a span of 6 bases. Germline loops: CDR1 FNHDT, CDR2 SITEND (reference sequence). The CDR3 contains 13 residues.

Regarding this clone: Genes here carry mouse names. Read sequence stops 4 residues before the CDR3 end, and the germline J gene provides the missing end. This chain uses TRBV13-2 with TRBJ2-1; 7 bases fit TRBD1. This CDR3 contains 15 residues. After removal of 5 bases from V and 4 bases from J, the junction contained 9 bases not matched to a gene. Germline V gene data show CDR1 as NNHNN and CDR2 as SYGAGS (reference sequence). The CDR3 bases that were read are TGTGCCAGCGGCCCTACAGGGGAGGGGTATGCT. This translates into CASGPTGEGYA. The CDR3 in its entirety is CASGPTGEGYAEQFF.

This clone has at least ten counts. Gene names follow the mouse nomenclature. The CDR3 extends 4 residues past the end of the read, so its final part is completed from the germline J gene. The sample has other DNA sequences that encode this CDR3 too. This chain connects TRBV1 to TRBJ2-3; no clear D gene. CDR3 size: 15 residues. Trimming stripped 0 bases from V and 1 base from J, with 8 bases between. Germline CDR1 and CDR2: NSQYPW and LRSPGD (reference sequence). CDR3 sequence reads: CTCSADLQGAETLYF. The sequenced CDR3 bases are TGCACCTGCAGTGCAGATCTGCAGGGTGCAGAA. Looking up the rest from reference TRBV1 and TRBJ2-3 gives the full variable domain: VTLLEQNPRWRLVPRGQAVNLRCILKNSQYPWMSWYQQDLQKQLQWLFTLRSPGDKEVKSLPGADYLATRVTDTELRLQVANMSQGRTLYCTCSADLQGAETLYFGSGTRLTVL.

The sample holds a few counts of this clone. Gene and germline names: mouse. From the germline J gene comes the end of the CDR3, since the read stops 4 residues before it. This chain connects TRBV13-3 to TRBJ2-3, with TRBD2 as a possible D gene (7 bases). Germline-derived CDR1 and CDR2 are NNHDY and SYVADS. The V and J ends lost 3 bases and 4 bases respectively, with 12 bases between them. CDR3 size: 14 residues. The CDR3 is CASSGGARTETLYF. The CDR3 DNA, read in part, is TGTGCCAGCAGTGGGGGGGCGCGCACAGAA.

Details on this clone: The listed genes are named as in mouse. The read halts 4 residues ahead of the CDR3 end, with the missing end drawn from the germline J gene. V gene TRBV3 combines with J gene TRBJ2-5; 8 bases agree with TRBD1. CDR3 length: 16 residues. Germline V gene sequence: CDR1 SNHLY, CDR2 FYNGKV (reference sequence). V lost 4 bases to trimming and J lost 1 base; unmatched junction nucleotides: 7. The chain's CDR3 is CASSSQGARDQDTQYF. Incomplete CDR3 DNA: TGTGCCAGCAGCTCCCAGGGGGCGCGGGACCAAGAC.

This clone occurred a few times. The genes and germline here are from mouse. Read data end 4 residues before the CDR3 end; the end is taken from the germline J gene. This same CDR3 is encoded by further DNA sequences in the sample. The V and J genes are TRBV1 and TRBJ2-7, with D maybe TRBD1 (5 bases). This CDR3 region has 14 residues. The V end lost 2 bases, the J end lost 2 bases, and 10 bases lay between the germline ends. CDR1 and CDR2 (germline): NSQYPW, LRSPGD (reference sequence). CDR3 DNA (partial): TGCACCTGCAGTGCAAGAGACAGAACCTAT. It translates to CTCSARDRTY. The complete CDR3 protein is CTCSARDRTYEQYF.

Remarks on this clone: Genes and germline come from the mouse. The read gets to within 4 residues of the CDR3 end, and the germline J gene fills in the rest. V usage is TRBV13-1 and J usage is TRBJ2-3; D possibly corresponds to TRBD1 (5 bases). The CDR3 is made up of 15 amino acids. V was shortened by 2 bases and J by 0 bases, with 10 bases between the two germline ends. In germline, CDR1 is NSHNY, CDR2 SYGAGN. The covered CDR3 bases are TGTGCCAGCAGTGAGACAGCATCTAGTGCAGAA. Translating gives CASSETASSAE. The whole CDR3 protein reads CASSETASSAETLYF.

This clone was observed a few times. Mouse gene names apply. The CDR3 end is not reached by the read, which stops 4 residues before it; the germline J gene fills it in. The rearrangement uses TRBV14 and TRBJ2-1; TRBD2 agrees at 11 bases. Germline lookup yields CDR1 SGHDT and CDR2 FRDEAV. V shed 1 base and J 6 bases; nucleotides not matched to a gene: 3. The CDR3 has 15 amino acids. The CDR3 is CASSFPGLGVAEQFF. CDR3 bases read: TGTGCCAGCAGTTTCCCGGGACTGGGGGTTGCT. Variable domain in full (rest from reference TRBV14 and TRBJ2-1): EAGVTQSPRYAVLQEGQAVSFWCDPISGHDTLYWYQQPRDQGPQLLVYFRDEAVIDNSQLPSDRFSAVRPKGTNSTLKIQSAKQGDTATYLCASSFPGLGVAEQFFGPGTRLTVL.

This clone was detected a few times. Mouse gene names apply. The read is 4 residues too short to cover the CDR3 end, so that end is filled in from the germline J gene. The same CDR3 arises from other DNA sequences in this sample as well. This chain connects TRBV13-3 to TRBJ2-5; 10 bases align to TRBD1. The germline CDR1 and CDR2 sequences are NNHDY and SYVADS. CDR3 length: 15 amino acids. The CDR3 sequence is CASSDVGTGEDTQYF. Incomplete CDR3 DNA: TGTGCCAGCAGTGATGTAGGGACAGGGGAGGAC.